Presented here are 9 T cell receptor beta chains from one specimen sequenced in a study of T cell changes during pregnancy in multiple sclerosis. The assay was immunoSEQ multiplex PCR, and TCRdb's table has in-frame clones only and misses some. The sample lists tens of thousands of clones, about nine tenths occurring once. The sequenced sample was CD4+ T cells from peripheral blood mononuclear cells, obtained before pregnancy. The receptors shown here come from a female donor with multiple sclerosis, enrolled in a pregnancy study.

The chain carries TRBV6-5 and TRBJ1-4; D is undetermined. Between the trimmed V and J ends, which lost 2 bases and 5 bases, there was a span of 9 bases. From germline, CDR1 is MNHEY and CDR2 SVGAGI. The CDR3 length is 14 residues. In nucleotides, the CDR3 is TGTGCCAGCAGTTACGCGGCAGAGAATGAAAAACTGTTTTTT. Translation gives CASSYAAENEKLFF.

This chain uses TRBV5-1 with TRBJ2-1; D gene unclear. Looked up from germline, CDR1 is SGHRS and CDR2 is YFSETQ. V dropped 3 bases and J dropped 5 bases, with 3 bases sitting between them. The length of the CDR3 is 11 residues. CDR3 bases: TGCGCCAGCAGCTCAAACAATGAGCAGTTCTTC. Amino acids: CASSSNNEQFF.

V usage is TRBV13 and J usage is TRBJ2-7; 8 bases are shared with TRBD1. Germline V gene sequence: CDR1 PRHDT, CDR2 FYEKMQ (reference sequence). The CDR3 length is 14 residues. Trimming cost V 3 bases and J 0 bases; bases outside gene matches: 1. CDR3 nucleotide sequence: TGTGCCAGCAGCTTGGGACAGGTCTCCTACGAGCAGTACTTC. As protein: CASSLGQVSYEQYF.

This clone occurred once. The chain is built from TRBV2 and TRBJ2-7; possibly TRBD2 for D (5 bases). Trimming removed 3 bases from V and 1 base from J, with 10 bases in between. Germline-derived CDR1 and CDR2 are SNHLY and FYNNEI. The CDR3 loop spans 14 amino acids. CDR3 coding DNA: TGTGCCAGCAGTGACCAGGACTTGTCCTACGAGCAGTACTTC. It translates to CASSDQDLSYEQYF. The full variable domain, in which reference TRBV2 and TRBJ2-7 provide the parts outside the CDR3, is EPEVTQTPSHQVTQMGQEVILRCVPISNHLYFYWYRQILGQKVEFLVSFYNNEISEKSEIFDDQFSVERPDGSNFTLKIRSTKLEDSAMYFCASSDQDLSYEQYFGPGTRLTVT.

This clone was counted once. J is TRBJ2-1 and V is TRBV18; no firm D call. The germline gives CDR1 KGHSH, CDR2 LQKENI. The CDR3 consists of 11 residues. Trimming took off 3 bases at V and 10 bases at J, with 7 bases between the two ends. CDR3 bases: TGTGCCAGCTCACCTTCGGTGGAGCAGTTCTTC. This encodes CASSPSVEQFF.

This clone was seen once. The chain combines TRBV10-3 with TRBJ1-5; D gene unclear. The V end was cut by 4 bases, the J end by 5 bases, with 9 bases between. This CDR3 is 13 amino acids long. Per germline, CDR1 ENHRY and CDR2 SYGVKD. The CDR3: CAISVEGHQPQHF. DNA for the CDR3: TGTGCCATCAGTGTCGAGGGTCATCAGCCCCAGCATTTT.

The chain joins TRBV5-1 to TRBJ2-5, with TRBD2 matching over 7 bases. The V and J ends lost 0 bases and 0 bases, in that order; junction bases with no gene match: 5. The CDR3 length is 16 residues. The germline gives CDR1 SGHRS, CDR2 YFSETQ. The DNA of the CDR3 is TGCGCCAGCAGCTTGGTTGGGAGGGTGGACCAAGAGACCCAGTACTTC. Residues: CASSLVGRVDQETQYF.

The J gene is TRBJ2-5, the V gene TRBV5-4; 9 bases match TRBD1. J gave up 4 bases and V 3 bases, and 4 bases lay outside the gene matches. CDR3 size: 14 residues. Germline V gene data show CDR1 as SGHNT and CDR2 as YYREEE (reference sequence). DNA for the CDR3: TGTGCCAGCAGCTCGACAGGGGGTCGAGAGACCCAGTACTTC. Its protein product is CASSSTGGRETQYF.

This chain connects TRBV6-1 to TRBJ2-5, with 7 nucleotides matching TRBD1. J gave up 2 bases and V 6 bases, and 6 bases lay outside the gene matches. Germline assignment: CDR1 MNHNS and CDR2 SASEGT. The CDR3 has 14 amino acids. This CDR3 is CASSPGTEQETQYF. The CDR3, as DNA: TGTGCCAGCAGCCCTGGGACAGAACAAGAGACCCAGTACTTC.